This is a list of T cell receptor beta chains from one sample in a study of spatial heterogeneity in lung cancer. MiXCR, run by TCRdb on the 5' RACE reads, gives a single entry per CDR3 protein. The table lists some 13,000 distinct CDR3 sequences, roughly 3.4% of them singletons. This specimen consisted of lung tumor tissue, obtained at surgery. The receptors were gathered from a male donor with early-stage non-small cell lung cancer. The CDR3 runs from the conserved cysteine through the conserved F or W. The order of the fields is J gene, clone size, V gene, D gene, CDR3 DNA, CDR3 protein. A D gene is named only where the DNA matches it firmly. Rows may omit the clone size; those that give it use once, few, many or a size class.

J: TRBJ2-3
size: many
V: TRBV12-3/TRBV12-4
D: -
DNA: TGTGCCAGCAGTTTAGCTATTAGAAATACGCAGTATTTT
CDR3: CASSLAIRNTQYF

J: TRBJ1-3
size: medium-sized
V: TRBV20-1
D: -
DNA: TGCAGTGCTAGAGATTCGGGAAACACCATATATTTT
CDR3: CSARDSGNTIYF

J: TRBJ1-4
size: medium-sized
V: TRBV4-1
D: TRBD1
DNA: TGCGCCAGCAGCCAAGATCAGCCAGGGGGGACTAATGAAAAACTGTTTTTT
CDR3: CASSQDQPGGTNEKLFF

J: TRBJ2-3
size: medium-sized
V: TRBV30
D: -
DNA: TGTGCCTGGAGTAGAGGACAGTTCACAGATACGCAGTATTTT
CDR3: CAWSRGQFTDTQYF

J: TRBJ1-1
size: few
V: TRBV18
D: -
DNA: TGTGCCAGCTCACCAATATCCAGGGGCCGAACTGAAGCTTTCTTT
CDR3: CASSPISRGRTEAFF

J: TRBJ2-2
size: many
V: TRBV9
D: TRBD1
DNA: TGTGCCAGCAGCGCTGGGACAGTCGCCTCCGGGGAGCTGTTTTTT
CDR3: CASSAGTVASGELFF

J: TRBJ1-2
size: many
V: TRBV10-3
D: TRBD1
DNA: TGTGCCATCAGTGAGATGACAGGGGGGCTCTATGGCTACACCTTC
CDR3: CAISEMTGGLYGYTF

J: TRBJ2-5
size: few
V: TRBV20-1
D: TRBD2
DNA: TGCAGTGCTAGCCCGGGGGGGGCCAGGAGGCAAGAGACCCAGTACTTC
CDR3: CSASPGGARRQETQYF

J: TRBJ1-6
size: medium-sized
V: TRBV27
D: -
DNA: TGTGCCAGCAGTATCGGCCCCGCCTTTAATACACCCCTCCACTTT
CDR3: CASSIGPAFNTPLHF

J: TRBJ2-2
size: many
V: TRBV5-1
D: -
DNA: TGCGCCAGCAGCTTGGCCCAGGGTTACACCGGGGAGCTGTTTTTT
CDR3: CASSLAQGYTGELFF

J: TRBJ2-2
size: large
V: TRBV6-1
D: -
DNA: TGTGCCAGCAGTGAGGGGCAGGTCGGGGAGCTGTTTTTT
CDR3: CASSEGQVGELFF

J: TRBJ2-7
size: many
V: TRBV18
D: -
DNA: TGTGCCAGCTCACTAGGACACTCCTCCTACGAGCAGTACTTC
CDR3: CASSLGHSSYEQYF

J: TRBJ2-3
size: many
V: TRBV6-5
D: TRBD2
DNA: TGTGCCAGCAGCCCGTTTACTAGCGCAACCACAGATACGCAGTATTTT
CDR3: CASSPFTSATTDTQYF

J: TRBJ1-1
size: many
V: TRBV11-2
D: -
DNA: TGTGCCAGCAGCTTACTGAACACTGAAGCTTTCTTT
CDR3: CASSLLNTEAFF

J: TRBJ1-1
size: -
V: TRBV6-1
D: -
DNA: TGTGCCAGCAGTGTCCAGGGGAACACTGAAGCTTTCTTT
CDR3: CASSVQGNTEAFF

J: TRBJ1-3
size: many
V: TRBV5-1
D: -
DNA: TGCGCCAGCAGCCTCCGCGCAGGGATGAATGGAAACACCATATATTTT
CDR3: CASSLRAGMNGNTIYF

J: TRBJ1-1
size: -
V: TRBV6-1
D: -
DNA: TGTGCCAGCAGTGACGAACTATGGAACACTGAAGCTTTCTTT
CDR3: CASSDELWNTEAFF

J: TRBJ2-6
size: medium-sized
V: TRBV12-3/TRBV12-4
D: -
DNA: TGTGCCAGCAGTTTGCCCAACTCTGGGGCCAACGTCCTGACTTTC
CDR3: CASSLPNSGANVLTF

J: TRBJ2-5
size: few
V: TRBV10-1
D: TRBD1
DNA: TGCGCCAGCAGTGGACAGGGGGTTAAAGAGACCCAGTACTTC
CDR3: CASSGQGVKETQYF

J: TRBJ1-6
size: few
V: TRBV12-3/TRBV12-4
D: -
DNA: TGTGCCAGCCAGAGAACAAGGGCGATGGGGTCACCCCTCCACTTT
CDR3: CASQRTRAMGSPLHF

J: TRBJ1-6
size: -
V: TRBV7-2
D: -
DNA: TGTGCCAGCAGCTTAGACCCTTGTTCACCCCTCCACTTT
CDR3: CASSLDPCSPLHF

J: TRBJ2-2
size: medium-sized
V: TRBV11-2
D: TRBD2
DNA: TGTGCCAGCAGCTTAGGACTAGCGGGACTGATAAACACCGGGGAGCTGTTTTTT
CDR3: CASSLGLAGLINTGELFF

J: TRBJ1-5
size: many
V: TRBV6-2/TRBV6-3
D: -
DNA: TGTGCCACAAAGTCCGTCAATCAGCCCCAGCATTTT
CDR3: CATKSVNQPQHF

J: TRBJ1-6
size: many
V: TRBV7-2
D: -
DNA: TGTGCCAGCAGCTTAGCGCAAGTGCCCCGGCTCCACTTT
CDR3: CASSLAQVPRLHF

J: TRBJ1-4
size: many
V: TRBV20-1
D: -
DNA: TGCAGTGCTAGAGTTGCGGGGCTCGGTGAAAAACTGTTTTTT
CDR3: CSARVAGLGEKLFF

J: TRBJ1-1
size: few
V: TRBV7-8
D: TRBD1
DNA: TGTGCCAGCAGCTTAGTATTGGACAGGGGGAACACTGAAGCTTTCTTT
CDR3: CASSLVLDRGNTEAFF

J: TRBJ1-5
size: many
V: TRBV18
D: TRBD1
DNA: TGTGCCAGCTCACCAGGACAGGGGCAGGGTCAGCCCCAGCATTTT
CDR3: CASSPGQGQGQPQHF

J: TRBJ1-1
size: many
V: TRBV7-7
D: -
DNA: TGTGCCAGCAGCCACAGCTTGAACACTGAAGCTTTCTTT
CDR3: CASSHSLNTEAFF

J: TRBJ2-4
size: many
V: TRBV6-1
D: -
DNA: TGTGCCAGCAGTGGAATGGGACTCTTTATAGCCAAAAACATTCAGTACTTC
CDR3: CASSGMGLFIAKNIQYF

J: TRBJ1-1
size: few
V: TRBV7-9
D: -
DNA: TGTGCCAGCAGCTTACAGGGGAGGAACACTGAAGCTTTCTTT
CDR3: CASSLQGRNTEAFF

J: TRBJ2-5
size: -
V: TRBV5-1
D: -
DNA: TGCGCCAGCAGCTTCGAGGACCGTAGCCAAGAGACCCAGTACTTC
CDR3: CASSFEDRSQETQYF

J: TRBJ2-4
size: many
V: TRBV7-9
D: TRBD1
DNA: TGTGCCAGCAGCCTCGGACAGGGAGGCATTCAGTACTTC
CDR3: CASSLGQGGIQYF

J: TRBJ1-2
size: many
V: TRBV6-5
D: -
DNA: TGTGCCAGCAGTTACTCTGACTACTATGGCTACACCTTC
CDR3: CASSYSDYYGYTF

J: TRBJ1-5
size: many
V: TRBV11-2
D: -
DNA: TGTGCCAGCAGCGCTAGCGGGTCGGGGGATCAGCCCCAGCATTTT
CDR3: CASSASGSGDQPQHF

J: TRBJ1-1
size: many
V: TRBV15
D: TRBD1
DNA: TGTGCCACCAGCAGAGAAAACAGGGGGACTGAAGCTTTCTTT
CDR3: CATSRENRGTEAFF

J: TRBJ1-4
size: medium-sized
V: TRBV5-1
D: -
DNA: TGCGCCAGCAAGCCCGACAGTGACAATGAAAAACTGTTTTTT
CDR3: CASKPDSDNEKLFF

J: TRBJ2-5
size: many
V: TRBV20-1
D: TRBD2
DNA: TGCAGTGCTAGTTTTGGATTTGGTACTAGCGGTTGTCAAGAGACCCAGTACTTC
CDR3: CSASFGFGTSGCQETQYF

J: TRBJ1-2
size: many
V: TRBV27
D: -
DNA: TGTGCCAGCAGTACCCAACAAGGATCCCCCTATGGCTACACCTTC
CDR3: CASSTQQGSPYGYTF

J: TRBJ2-1
size: many
V: TRBV18
D: TRBD2
DNA: TGTGCCAGCTCACCATCTGGCAGCGGGAGGGTTTCCAATGAGCAGTTCTTC
CDR3: CASSPSGSGRVSNEQFF

J: TRBJ2-3
size: many
V: TRBV7-2
D: TRBD2
DNA: TGTGCCAGCAGCCTCTTTGGGGGAGGGGTCACAGATACGCAGTATTTT
CDR3: CASSLFGGGVTDTQYF

J: TRBJ2-5
size: medium-sized
V: TRBV14
D: -
DNA: TGTGCCAGCAGCCAGAAGGGGGGGATGGAGACCCAGTACTTC
CDR3: CASSQKGGMETQYF

J: TRBJ2-2
size: many
V: TRBV27
D: -
DNA: TGTGCCAGCAGTTACACCGGGGAGCTGTTTTTT
CDR3: CASSYTGELFF

J: TRBJ2-3
size: many
V: TRBV5-1
D: -
DNA: TGCGCCAGCAGCTGGACAGAGGGAGATACGCAGTATTTT
CDR3: CASSWTEGDTQYF

J: TRBJ1-2
size: few
V: TRBV6-6
D: -
DNA: TGTGCCAGCAGTCCCGGGCCGGTTTCTAACTATGGCTACAACTTC
CDR3: CASSPGPVSNYGYNF

J: TRBJ2-3
size: few
V: TRBV19
D: -
DNA: TGTGCCAGTAGTATAGGACGAGCGGATACGCAGTATTTT
CDR3: CASSIGRADTQYF

J: TRBJ2-2
size: many
V: TRBV7-6
D: -
DNA: TGTGCCAGCAGCGGTACGGGGAACACCGGGGAGCTGTTTTTT
CDR3: CASSGTGNTGELFF

J: TRBJ1-4
size: few
V: TRBV15
D: TRBD1
DNA: TGTGCCACCAGCAGGGGGCCCGGGACAGGACTTTTAAATGAAAAACTGTTTTTT
CDR3: CATSRGPGTGLLNEKLFF

J: TRBJ2-1
size: many
V: TRBV6-2/TRBV6-3
D: TRBD2
DNA: TGTGCCAGCACTCGACTAGCGTCTGGGAATGAGCAGTTCTTC
CDR3: CASTRLASGNEQFF

J: TRBJ2-1
size: many
V: TRBV5-8
D: -
DNA: TGTGCCAGCAGCCCCCGGAGCAATGAGCAGTTCTTC
CDR3: CASSPRSNEQFF

J: TRBJ1-6
size: few
V: TRBV3-1
D: -
DNA: TGTGCCAGCAGCCTTCCTTGGGGGGGTTCACCCCTCCACTTT
CDR3: CASSLPWGGSPLHF

J: TRBJ2-3
size: many
V: TRBV5-1
D: -
DNA: TGCGCCAGCAGCCACGTCCGGAAGGAGCACACAGATACGCAGTATTTT
CDR3: CASSHVRKEHTDTQYF

J: TRBJ1-2
size: -
V: TRBV19
D: -
DNA: TGTGCCAGTAGTGGACGGACAGCCCAATTCTATGGCGACACCTTC
CDR3: CASSGRTAQFYGDTF

J: TRBJ1-1
size: large
V: TRBV2
D: -
DNA: TGTGCCAGCAGCCCCCAAGCGCAGACGAACACTGAAGCTTTCTTT
CDR3: CASSPQAQTNTEAFF

J: TRBJ1-1
size: -
V: TRBV30
D: -
DNA: TGTGCCTGGAGTCCCCGGATGGCTAGGAACACTGAAGCTTTCTTT
CDR3: CAWSPRMARNTEAFF

J: TRBJ2-2
size: -
V: TRBV9
D: TRBD2
DNA: TGTGCCAGCAGCGCGACAGGGACTAGCCGTACCGGGGAGCTGTTTTTT
CDR3: CASSATGTSRTGELFF

J: TRBJ1-6
size: many
V: TRBV30
D: -
DNA: TGTGCCTGGAGTGAGCATAGGGCAGCAACACCCCTCCACTTT
CDR3: CAWSEHRAATPLHF

J: TRBJ2-7
size: -
V: TRBV20-1
D: TRBD2
DNA: TGCAGTGCTGGGGATAGCGGGAGACGCCACGAGCAGTACTTC
CDR3: CSAGDSGRRHEQYF

J: TRBJ1-2
size: medium-sized
V: TRBV19
D: -
DNA: TGTGCCACTTTGGGGCTGTCTGGCTACACCTTC
CDR3: CATLGLSGYTF

J: TRBJ1-1
size: few
V: TRBV11-2
D: -
DNA: TGTGCCAGCAGTAGGGGGGGGCGCACTGAAGCTTTCTTT
CDR3: CASSRGGRTEAFF

J: TRBJ2-2
size: many
V: TRBV6-6
D: -
DNA: TGTGCCAGCAGTTATAGAGTAGGCGGGGAGCTGTTTTTT
CDR3: CASSYRVGGELFF